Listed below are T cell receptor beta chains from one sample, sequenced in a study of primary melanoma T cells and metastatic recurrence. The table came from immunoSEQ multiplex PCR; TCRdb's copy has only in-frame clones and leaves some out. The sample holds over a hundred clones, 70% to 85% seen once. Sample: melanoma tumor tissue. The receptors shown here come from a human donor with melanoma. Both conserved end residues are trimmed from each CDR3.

CDR3aa: ASRETGVAKNIQY
j_gene: TRBJ2-4
v_gene: TRBV6-8

CDR3aa: ASGRGPAETQY
j_gene: TRBJ2-5
v_gene: TRBV7-8

CDR3aa: ASSPGQGSGANVLT
j_gene: TRBJ2-6
v_gene: TRBV18

CDR3aa: ASNDGAKNIQY
j_gene: TRBJ2-4
v_gene: TRBV18

CDR3aa: ATSRGGLLGAHTIY
j_gene: TRBJ1-3
v_gene: TRBV15

CDR3aa: ATSRDGVWRGYNEQF
j_gene: TRBJ2-1
v_gene: TRBV15

CDR3aa: ASSLEVWAGAREQY
j_gene: TRBJ2-7
v_gene: TRBV11-3

CDR3aa: ASSYTIPGVQY
j_gene: TRBJ2-5
v_gene: TRBV6-8

CDR3aa: ASSEAEGQGSEQY
j_gene: TRBJ2-7
v_gene: TRBV6-1

CDR3aa: ASGASHSGEQY
j_gene: TRBJ2-7
v_gene: TRBV10-2

CDR3aa: ASSEGNTEAF
j_gene: TRBJ1-1
v_gene: TRBV10-1

CDR3aa: ASSLWQVYGYT
j_gene: TRBJ1-2
v_gene: TRBV28

CDR3aa: ASRDWYQETQY
j_gene: TRBJ2-5
v_gene: TRBV6-8

CDR3aa: SGLTGLYGYT
j_gene: TRBJ1-2
v_gene: TRBV29-1

CDR3aa: ATSRVLAGGSDTQY
j_gene: TRBJ2-3
v_gene: TRBV15

CDR3aa: ASSLVGRGLNTEAF
j_gene: TRBJ1-1
v_gene: TRBV11-3

CDR3aa: ASSPDGSGFKGYT
j_gene: TRBJ1-2
v_gene: TRBV18

CDR3aa: ASSPRGYSNQPQH
j_gene: TRBJ1-5
v_gene: TRBV11-1

CDR3aa: ASSPGTSQGEQF
j_gene: TRBJ2-1
v_gene: TRBV11-3

CDR3aa: ASRAGFSGNTIY
j_gene: TRBJ1-3
v_gene: TRBV9

CDR3aa: ASSLTQQGVGEQF
j_gene: TRBJ2-1
v_gene: TRBV1

CDR3aa: AGGAGYTDTQY
j_gene: TRBJ2-3
v_gene: TRBV12-5

CDR3aa: ASSENRAWGPEAF
j_gene: TRBJ1-1
v_gene: TRBV10-2

CDR3aa: ASSFSRREKLF
j_gene: TRBJ1-4
v_gene: TRBV7-2

CDR3aa: ASSQDRGLPGETQY
j_gene: TRBJ2-5
v_gene: TRBV14

CDR3aa: ASSLGAARDTQY
j_gene: TRBJ2-3
v_gene: TRBV5-1

CDR3aa: ASSIDRDPRVGKEAF
j_gene: TRBJ1-1
v_gene: TRBV19

CDR3aa: ASIQGPYGYT
j_gene: TRBJ1-2
v_gene: TRBV2

CDR3aa: ASGPGTPPGHEQF
j_gene: TRBJ2-1
v_gene: TRBV12-5

CDR3aa: ATSIPRRGETQY
j_gene: TRBJ2-5
v_gene: TRBV15

CDR3aa: ASNIYALGGTGNTNEQF
j_gene: TRBJ2-1
v_gene: TRBV12-5

CDR3aa: ASRGGTANYGYT
j_gene: TRBJ1-2
v_gene: TRBV19

CDR3aa: ASSMGTSGLDTQY
j_gene: TRBJ2-3
v_gene: TRBV19

CDR3aa: ARTRANYGYT
j_gene: TRBJ1-2
v_gene: TRBV30

CDR3aa: ASSLIGGRDNSPLH
j_gene: TRBJ1-6
v_gene: TRBV11-3

CDR3aa: ASSPWGGNQPQH
j_gene: TRBJ1-5
v_gene: TRBV7-5

CDR3aa: ASSQGQEGPPGGEKLF
j_gene: TRBJ1-4
v_gene: TRBV11-3

CDR3aa: AWSVLGRKLYGYT
j_gene: TRBJ1-2
v_gene: TRBV30

CDR3aa: ASSPGGIQY
j_gene: TRBJ2-4
v_gene: TRBV10-1

CDR3aa: ASSQSARTDPWSNQPQH
j_gene: TRBJ1-5
v_gene: TRBV23-1

CDR3aa: ASSVSTRDVRNEKLF
j_gene: TRBJ1-4
v_gene: TRBV9

CDR3aa: ARGASYEQY
j_gene: TRBJ2-7
v_gene: TRBV30

CDR3aa: ASSQERPVAF
j_gene: TRBJ1-1
v_gene: TRBV14

CDR3aa: ASARDEQYGYT
j_gene: TRBJ1-2
v_gene: TRBV19

CDR3aa: ASSSKGYKRAPEH
j_gene: TRBJ1-5
v_gene: TRBV11-3

CDR3aa: ASSESRTYGYT
j_gene: TRBJ1-2
v_gene: TRBV25-1

CDR3aa: ASSLIAGSTEAF
j_gene: TRBJ1-1
v_gene: TRBV11-3

CDR3aa: ASRLNRGGNTEAF
j_gene: TRBJ1-1
v_gene: TRBV28

CDR3aa: AWSLGAYNEQF
j_gene: TRBJ2-1
v_gene: TRBV30

CDR3aa: ASSLSLLAGDYNEQF
j_gene: TRBJ2-1
v_gene: TRBV11-3

CDR3aa: ASTILGGNSPLH
j_gene: TRBJ1-6
v_gene: TRBV11-3

CDR3aa: ASSYSGTGGWYNEQF
j_gene: TRBJ2-1
v_gene: TRBV6-8

CDR3aa: ASRPDRSEAF
j_gene: TRBJ1-1
v_gene: TRBV6-8

CDR3aa: ASSQVPQGGQF
j_gene: TRBJ2-1
v_gene: TRBV14

CDR3aa: ATTPGEGAYEQY
j_gene: TRBJ2-7
v_gene: TRBV15

CDR3aa: ASSPAGGAYEQY
j_gene: TRBJ2-7
v_gene: TRBV18

CDR3aa: ASSMVQGPYNEQF
j_gene: TRBJ2-1
v_gene: TRBV19